Listed below are T cell receptor beta chains from one sample, sequenced in a study of response to subunit inactivated influenza vaccine. TCRdb independently ran MiXCR on the RT-PCR reads; one entry per CDR3 protein. Seen here are about half a million distinct CDR3 sequences, approximately 11% observed once, and the top ten hold more than 10%. Sequencing was performed on PBMCs from blood, taken roughly 47 days after vaccination. Receptors were obtained from a man between 50 and 59 years old who received an inactivated influenza vaccine. The conserved cysteine and the conserved F or W are not part of the CDR3 here. The D gene is left open where the match is weak. Size values are once, few and many counts, or a class for expanded clones, and some rows have none.

V gene: TRBV5-5
clone size: few
D gene: TRBD2
CDR3 protein: ASSLNGRGETQY

V gene: TRBV5-1
clone size: few
D gene: -
CDR3 protein: ASSPVVSSGEQY

V gene: TRBV5-1
clone size: many
D gene: TRBD2
CDR3 protein: ASSLPAGGTDTQY

V gene: TRBV7-2
clone size: few
D gene: -
CDR3 protein: ASSSEGQHQETQY

V gene: TRBV20-1
clone size: many
D gene: TRBD2
CDR3 protein: SARPGTVSGRAQETQY

V gene: TRBV28
clone size: -
D gene: -
CDR3 protein: ASSLGPGRQETQY

V gene: TRBV20-1
clone size: -
D gene: TRBD2
CDR3 protein: SANHRQVAGGFGGELF

V gene: TRBV5-1
clone size: few
D gene: TRBD2
CDR3 protein: ASSPLGTSGRVRTDTQY

V gene: TRBV12-3/TRBV12-4
clone size: -
D gene: -
CDR3 protein: ASSFASGDPYQETQY

V gene: TRBV4-3
clone size: -
D gene: -
CDR3 protein: ASSQDLGGTLGNTIY

V gene: TRBV7-2
clone size: many
D gene: -
CDR3 protein: ASSLFREQF

V gene: TRBV15
clone size: -
D gene: TRBD2
CDR3 protein: ATSRDMGAGGRSDTQY

V gene: TRBV20-1
clone size: few
D gene: TRBD2
CDR3 protein: SAGLAPAYEQY

V gene: TRBV15
clone size: few
D gene: -
CDR3 protein: ATSRGGRDEQF

V gene: TRBV9
clone size: -
D gene: TRBD2
CDR3 protein: ASSDGPGGSYNEQF

V gene: TRBV27
clone size: -
D gene: TRBD1
CDR3 protein: ASSFIRTGLTDTQY